The 8 T cell receptor beta chains reported below all come from one sample, sequenced in a study of blood T cell repertoires in COVID-19 (TCRdb year 2020). The library was made by the immunoSEQ multiplex PCR assay. Sourced from immuneACCESS, this table was stored by TCRdb with only in-frame sequences that have V and J called. A share of the clones is absent; for the studies checked, an unresolved V gene accounts for under half, and the remainder has no known explanation. The sample contains fewer than 90,000 clones, 75% to 85% of them found a single time. Jointly, the top ten make up roughly 21% of the sample. The material sequenced was peripheral blood. Receptor source: a woman older than 75 with acute or convalescent COVID-19.

The V call is TRBV7-2, the J call TRBJ2-2; 11 positions match TRBD2. Germline assignment: CDR1 SGHTA and CDR2 FQGNSA. V dropped 2 bases and J dropped 8; count of bases not matched to a gene: 10. The CDR3 is made up of 17 amino acids. The CDR3 sequence: CASSLTTTSGARGELFF. The DNA of the CDR3 is TGTGCCAGCAGCTTAACGACGACTAGCGGGGCCCGAGGGGAGCTGTTTTTT.

The V and J genes are TRBV27 and TRBJ2-7, with 12 bases fitting TRBD2. The CDR3 has 16 residues. Germline lookup yields CDR1 MNHEY and CDR2 SMNVEV (reference sequence). The V and J ends lost 6 bases and 6 bases, in that order; junction bases with no gene match: 12. The CDR3 is CASRPGLAGKLSEQYF. Here the CDR3 DNA reads TGTGCCAGCAGGCCAGGACTAGCGGGGAAACTTAGCGAGCAGTACTTC.

This sequence joins TRBV3-1 (or the pseudogene TRBV3-2) and TRBJ1-2; D possibly corresponds to TRBD1 (5 bases). Germline-derived CDR1 and CDR2 are LGHDT and YNNKEL (reference sequence). This CDR3 is built from 14 residues. The V end lost 5 bases, the J end lost 4 bases, and 14 bases lay between the germline ends. CDR3 loop: CASSKRQTLYGYTF. The CDR3 nucleotides are TGTGCCAGCAGCAAGAGACAGACCCTCTATGGCTACACCTTC.

The chain combines TRBV5-1 with TRBJ2-3; the D gene is possibly TRBD2 (6 bases). V was cut by 0 bases and J by 3 bases, with 17 bases left in between. The CDR3 contains 17 residues. CDR1 and CDR2 from the germline V gene are SGHRS and YFSETQ. DNA of the CDR3: TGCGCCAGCAGCTTGGAGGCACTAGCTCTCGCGACAGATACGCAGTATTTT. Translation gives CASSLEALALATDTQYF. Filled out from reference TRBV5-1 and TRBJ2-3, the complete variable domain reads KAGVTQTPRYLIKTRGQQVTLSCSPISGHRSVSWYQQTPGQGLQFLFEYFSETQRNKGNFPGRFSGRQFSNSRSEMNVSTLELGDSALYLCASSLEALALATDTQYFGPGTRLTVL.

V gene TRBV18 combines with J gene TRBJ1-5, with a possible D match to TRBD1 (6 bases). Per germline, CDR1 KGHSH and CDR2 LQKENI. CDR3 length: 14 amino acids. V was clipped by 3 bases and J by 5 bases, with 11 bases between them. The CDR3 reads CASSPPGGHQPQHF. The DNA of the CDR3 is TGTGCCAGCTCACCTCCGGGGGGCCATCAGCCCCAGCATTTT.

This clone was picked up a small number of times. This chain joins TRBV14 and TRBJ2-3, with 9 nucleotides matching TRBD2. V was pared by 1 base and J by 4 bases, with 9 bases of the junction left unmatched. The germline gives CDR1 SGHDN, CDR2 FVKESK. CDR3 size: 17 residues. The CDR3 coding sequence is TGTGCCAGCAGCCAAGGGTATAGCGGGAGAGTCGCAGATACGCAGTATTTT. Protein sequence: CASSQGYSGRVADTQYF.

This chain links TRBV30 with TRBJ2-2; D unclear. The germline V and J ends were trimmed by 3 bases and 4 bases, with 9 bases remaining between them. The CDR3 covers 13 residues. Germline assignment: CDR1 GTSNPN and CDR2 SVGIG (reference sequence). The CDR3 loop is CAWRRLLTGELFF. CDR3 nucleotide sequence: TGTGCCTGGAGGCGGCTTCTCACCGGGGAGCTGTTTTTT.

The chain uses TRBV11-1 and TRBJ1-2; 8 nucleotides line up with TRBD1. Unmatched junction bases numbered 9, after V lost 5 bases and J lost 4 bases. The germline V gene has CDR1 SGHAT and CDR2 FQDESV (reference sequence). This CDR3 comprises 15 residues. CDR3 sequence: CASSREGQVTYGYTF. CDR3 sequence (DNA): TGTGCCAGCAGCAGGGAGGGACAGGTGACCTATGGCTACACCTTC.